The 10 T cell receptor beta chains reported below all come from one sample, sequenced in a study of blood T cell repertoires in COVID-19. Sequencing used immunoSEQ multiplex PCR; TCRdb keeps in-frame clones, though not all of them. The data contain under 150,000 clones, over 75% of them singletons. The sample comprised PBMCs or T cells enriched from blood (not recorded which). These receptors all stem from a man aged 50-60 years in a cohort exposed to, infected with or recovered from COVID-19 (not recorded which).

In its sample, this clone was seen once. This rearrangement joins TRBV7-2 to TRBJ2-7; 7 bases line up with TRBD1. Trimming removed 1 base from V and 5 bases from J; junction bases left unmatched: 11. Germline V CDR1 and CDR2: SGHTA, FQGNSA. The CDR3 is 16 amino acids. The CDR3: CASSLVKAGGVHEQYF. The CDR3 DNA reads as TGTGCCAGCAGCTTAGTAAAGGCAGGGGGAGTCCACGAGCAGTACTTC.

The chain joins TRBV27 to TRBJ2-5; tentative D call: TRBD2 (5 bases). In germline, CDR1 is MNHEY, CDR2 SMNVEV (reference sequence). V gave up 9 bases and J gave up 6 bases, with 11 bases separating them. CDR3 length: 11 amino acids. CDR3 coding DNA: TGTGCCAGTTTTGGGAGAAAGACCCAGTACTTC. Its protein product is CASFGRKTQYF.

The chain is built from TRBV2 and TRBJ1-5; the match to TRBD1 covers 8 bases. J gave up 6 bases and V 4 bases, and 8 bases lay outside the gene matches. The CDR3 covers 15 residues. Looked up from germline, CDR1 is SNHLY and CDR2 is FYNNEI. CDR3 residues: CASSVDTGGGQPQHF. As DNA, the CDR3 is TGTGCCAGCAGTGTGGATACAGGGGGAGGTCAGCCCCAGCATTTT.

V is TRBV7-3 and J is TRBJ2-7; 7 bases match TRBD1. Trimming removed 5 bases from V and 0 bases from J; junction bases left unmatched: 4. Germline V gene sequence: CDR1 SGHTA, CDR2 FQGTGA. The CDR3 is 14 residues long. CDR3 sequence reads: CASSPGQASYEQYF. In DNA, the CDR3 is TGTGCCAGCAGCCCCGGACAGGCCTCCTACGAGCAGTACTTC.

This chain connects TRBV23-1 to TRBJ1-5; 12 nucleotides agree with TRBD1. TRBV23-1 is an ORF for which the function is uncertain. Trimming took 2 bases from V and 5 from J; bases not matched to a gene: 4. The CDR3 totals 16 residues. In DNA form, the CDR3 reads TGCGCCAGCAGTCAAGAGGGGACAGGGGGCCATCAGCCCCAGCATTTT. It yields the protein CASSQEGTGGHQPQHF.

The chain is built from TRBV29-1 and TRBJ1-1; 8 nucleotides line up with TRBD1. With 5 bases clipped from V and 2 bases from J, the junction kept 4 bases outside the gene matches. Looked up from germline, CDR1 is SQVTM and CDR2 is ANQGSEA. The CDR3 length is 13 residues. CDR3 coding DNA: TGCAGCGTTTGGACAGGGCTAAACACTGAAGCTTTCTTT. Translating it yields CSVWTGLNTEAFF.

This clone has more than one count but fewer than ten. This chain connects TRBV9 to TRBJ1-6, with D possibly being TRBD1 (6 bases). Germline V gene data show CDR1 as SGDLS and CDR2 as YYNGEE. The V gene lost 3 bases and the J gene lost 6 bases, with 13 bases spanning the gap. This CDR3 has 15 residues. The CDR3 coding sequence is TGTGCCAGCAGCGCATCGACAGGCGTTAATTCACCCCTCCACTTT. It translates to CASSASTGVNSPLHF. The whole variable domain, remainder taken from reference TRBV9 and TRBJ1-6, is DSGVTQTPKHLITATGQRVTLRCSPRSGDLSVYWYQQSLDQGLQFLIQYYNGEERAKGNILERFSAQQFPDLHSELNLSSLELGDSALYFCASSASTGVNSPLHFGNGTRLTVT.

The chain is built from TRBV20-1 and TRBJ2-5, with a possible D match to TRBD1 (6 bases). This CDR3 contains 13 residues. Trimming removed 3 bases at V and 5 bases at J, with 13 bases between. Germline values: CDR1 DFQATT, CDR2 SNEGSKA (reference sequence). The CDR3: CSASWGPVETQYF. CDR3 bases: TGCAGTGCTAGTTGGGGGCCGGTGGAGACCCAGTACTTC.

The V call is TRBV18, the J call TRBJ2-7, with 9 bases lining up with TRBD1. After removal of 3 bases from V and 4 bases from J, the junction contained 10 bases not matched to a gene. This CDR3 contains 16 residues. Germline V gives CDR1 KGHSH, CDR2 LQKENI. The CDR3 loop is CASSPPSGGQGYEQYF. For the CDR3, the DNA is TGTGCCAGCTCACCGCCTTCTGGGGGACAGGGTTACGAGCAGTACTTC.

The CDR3 is CASRKTGGFFPDTQYF. CDR3 DNA: TGTGCCAGCAGAAAGACAGGGGGTTTTTTCCCAGATACGCAGTATTTT. The chain links TRBV27 to TRBJ2-3, with 9 bases lining up with TRBD1. The CDR3 has 16 amino acids. V was clipped by 6 bases and J by 4 bases; unmatched bases: 11. Per germline, CDR1 MNHEY and CDR2 SMNVEV (reference sequence).